One TCR beta chain is described in this entry. The target antigen is unknown. Per the germline V gene, CDR1 is SGHDT and CDR2 is YYEEEE. V lost 7 bases and J lost 3, with 17 bases in between. The CDR3 sequence is 14 residues long. Deep-level settings were used for running the assay. Method: immunoSEQ multiplex PCR; TCRdb's copy keeps in-frame clones and lacks some. The sample yields approximately 1.5 million clones, around 98.5% seen once. The source of the sample is a study of shared clonotypes between healthy human individuals. The study, taken as a whole, reports: Compared with memory subsets, naive subsets generally had larger estimated richness. Non-shared clonotypes displayed generation probabilities falling below those of clonotypes present in all four donors. The small donor group covered limited genetic and exposure diversity.

What was sequenced was naive CD4+ T cells sorted from blood. Subset reported: CD45RA+ positively selected. This rearrangement joins TRBV5-6 to TRBJ2-7; TRBD1 or TRBD2 may be the D gene (5 bases each). The source is a man aged 30-40 years in good health. CDR3 sequence (DNA): TGTGCCAGCGGAGCCCGGGACCGGTACTACGAGCAGTACTTC. Its protein is CASGARDRYYEQYF. The full variable domain, completed using reference TRBV5-6 and TRBJ2-7, is DAGVTQSPTHLIKTRGQQVTLRCSPKSGHDTVSWYQQALGQGPQFIFQYYEEEERQRGNFPDRFSGHQFPNYSSELNVNALLLGDSALYLCASGARDRYYEQYFGPGTRLTVT.